Following are 5 T cell receptor beta chains from one sample sequenced in a study of radiotherapy plus CTLA-4 blockade in lung cancer. Profiling relied on immunoSEQ multiplex PCR, and the TCRdb table lists in-frame clones only, not all of them. The sample holds approximately 40,000 clones, just under 75% seen once. The sample in question was peripheral blood, obtained from a patient treated with radiotherapy plus ipilimumab. Receptors originate from a human donor with non-small cell lung cancer who had stable disease on radiotherapy plus ipilimumab.

This clone was recorded a few times. The gene calls are TRBV7-2 and TRBJ2-5, with D possibly being TRBD2 (5 bases). V was shortened by 0 bases and J by 1 base, with 9 bases between the two germline ends. Germline V CDR1 and CDR2: SGHTA, FQGNSA. The CDR3 is made up of 15 amino acids. CDR3 in amino acids: CASSLAGSSQETQYF. The CDR3 DNA is TGTGCCAGCAGCTTAGCGGGGAGTTCCCAAGAGACCCAGTACTTC.

Only a few counts were recorded for this clone. This chain uses TRBV6-1 with TRBJ1-2; weak D call: TRBD1 (5 bases). Germline CDR1 MNHNS, CDR2 SASEGT. There are 13 residues in the CDR3. The germline V and J ends were trimmed by 4 bases and 5 bases, with 11 bases remaining between them. The CDR3, as DNA: TGTGCCAGCAGTGTGACAGATCTATATGGCTACACCTTC. Translated, it gives CASSVTDLYGYTF.

The V call is TRBV19, the J call TRBJ1-4; maybe TRBD1 (5 bases). V was shortened by 3 bases and J by 8 bases, with 7 bases between the two germline ends. Germline V gene lookup returns CDR1 LNHDA and CDR2 SQIVND (reference sequence). This CDR3 comprises 12 residues. The CDR3 region has the DNA TGTGCCAGTAGTATCAAGGGGGAAAAACTGTTTTTT. It specifies CASSIKGEKLFF.

A few counts support this clone. This chain joins TRBV30 and TRBJ2-2; D is possibly TRBD1 (6 bases). V lost 3 bases to trimming and J lost 6 bases, with 17 bases between them. CDR1 GTSNPN and CDR2 SVGIG come from the germline V gene (reference sequence). The CDR3 contains 15 residues. CDR3 sequence reads: CAWRRSDRPAGELFF. For the CDR3, the DNA is TGTGCCTGGAGACGATCCGACAGGCCCGCCGGGGAGCTGTTTTTT.

This rearrangement joins TRBV6-6 to TRBJ2-4, with TRBD1 matching 7 bases. The length of the CDR3 is 16 residues. V lost 2 bases, J lost 2 bases, and 6 bases stayed unmatched. The V gene's germline CDR1 is MNHNY and CDR2 SVGAGI (reference sequence). Here the CDR3 DNA reads TGTGCCAGCAGTTACGGGCAGGGGGTATCCAAAAACATTCAGTACTTC. Its translation: CASSYGQGVSKNIQYF.